What follows are 26 T cell receptor beta chains derived from one specimen sequenced in a study of early T cells in non-severe SARS-CoV-2 infection. TCRdb re-derived calls from the 5' RACE reads in MiXCR, one entry per CDR3 protein. Here the sample spans tens of thousands of distinct CDR3 sequences, roughly 8.2% being singletons. Sequenced material: whole blood. The receptors were sampled from an adult who was a healthcare worker with PCR-confirmed SARS-CoV-2 infection or an uninfected control (not recorded which).

This clonotype was detected many times. The chain uses TRBV9 and TRBJ2-3; TRBD2 is a possible D gene (6 bases). CDR3 size: 15 residues. Germline assignment: CDR1 SGDLS and CDR2 YYNGEE. V lost 4 bases and J 0 bases, leaving 12 bases between the germline ends. This CDR3 reads CASSSQRVSTDTQYF. In DNA, the CDR3 is TGTGCCAGCAGCTCACAGCGGGTTAGCACAGATACGCAGTATTTT.

This clonotype was detected ten times or more. V gene TRBV30 combines with J gene TRBJ1-4; D remains ambiguous. The CDR3 sequence is 14 residues long. V shed 1 base and J shed 0 bases, with 6 bases lying between them. Germline V gene sequence: CDR1 GTSNPN, CDR2 SVGIG (reference sequence). The CDR3 loop reads CAWSGETTNEKLFF. The CDR3 nucleotides read TGTGCCTGGAGTGGGGAAACAACTAATGAAAAACTGTTTTTT.

In this sample, this clonotype turned up many times. V usage is TRBV28 and J usage is TRBJ1-5; maybe TRBD1 (5 bases). Germline values: CDR1 MDHEN, CDR2 SYDVKM. V gave up 7 bases and J gave up 7 bases, with 14 bases separating them. There are 13 residues in the CDR3. The CDR3 region has the DNA TGTGCCAGCACCGATCGGAGGGGACAGCCCCAGCATTTT. Translating it yields CASTDRRGQPQHF.

The V gene is TRBV6-5, the J gene TRBJ1-2; D is possibly TRBD1 (6 bases). In germline, CDR1 is MNHEY, CDR2 SVGAGI. The CDR3 runs 12 residues. V was trimmed by 6 bases and J by 7 bases, leaving 12 bases between them. The CDR3 spells CASSQGLSGYTF. CDR3 nucleotide sequence: TGTGCCAGCAGCCAGGGGTTATCTGGCTACACCTTC.

This clonotype was counted between two and nine times. V is TRBV29-1 and J is TRBJ2-7; 7 bases line up with TRBD1. With 6 bases clipped from V and 4 bases from J, the junction kept 6 bases outside the gene matches. CDR1 is SQVTM, CDR2 ANQGSEA, per germline. The length of the CDR3 is 12 residues. CDR3 loop: CSVGTDGYEQYF. CDR3 coding DNA: TGCAGCGTCGGGACAGATGGTTACGAGCAGTACTTC.

In this sample, this clonotype turned up a few times. The chain couples TRBV11-3 to TRBJ2-1, with 11 nucleotides matching TRBD1. CDR3 size: 15 residues. Germline V gives CDR1 SGHNT, CDR2 YENEEA. V trimming: 5 bases; J trimming: 2 bases; junction bases outside the gene matches: 2. The chain's CDR3 is CASSRGQGAYNEQFF. In nucleotides, the CDR3 is TGTGCCAGCAGCAGGGGACAGGGGGCCTACAATGAGCAGTTCTTC.

V gene TRBV6-6 combines with J gene TRBJ2-7; 10 bases match TRBD1. Germline lookup yields CDR1 MNHNY and CDR2 SVGAGI (reference sequence). CDR3 length equals 15 residues. The V gene end was trimmed by 4 bases and the J gene end by 8 bases; junction bases not matched to a gene: 11. CDR3 sequence: CASSLTGTGEIKQYF. For the CDR3, the DNA is TGTGCCAGCAGTTTAACCGGGACAGGGGAAATCAAGCAGTACTTC.

This clonotype appeared a few times. This rearrangement joins TRBV2 to TRBJ1-1; no firm D call. Germline CDR1 and CDR2: SNHLY and FYNNEI. V was cut by 3 bases and J by 8 bases, with 10 bases left in between. This CDR3 is built from 12 residues. The CDR3 nucleotides are TGTGCCAGCAGTGAGTCCGTTGGGGAAGCTTTCTTT. This sequence encodes CASSESVGEAFF. The full variable domain, in which reference TRBV2 and TRBJ1-1 provide the parts outside the CDR3, is EPEVTQTPSHQVTQMGQEVILRCVPISNHLYFYWYRQILGQKVEFLVSFYNNEISEKSEIFDDQFSVERPDGSNFTLKIRSTKLEDSAMYFCASSESVGEAFFGQGTRLTVV.

This chain connects TRBV5-5 to TRBJ1-3; D unclear. The CDR3 length is 14 residues. Germline assignment: CDR1 SGHKS and CDR2 YYEKEE (reference sequence). Trimming removed 1 base from V and 1 base from J, with 6 bases in between. This CDR3 reads CASSLQRSGNTIYF. The CDR3 DNA sequence: TGTGCCAGCAGCTTGCAGAGGTCTGGAAACACCATATATTTT.

The chain has TRBV29-1 and TRBJ2-5, with D unresolved. V was shortened by 3 bases and J by 5 bases, with 4 bases between the two germline ends. Germline CDR1 reads SQVTM; CDR2 reads ANQGSEA. This CDR3 region has 10 residues. CDR3 in amino acids: CSVELETQYF. In nucleotides, the CDR3 is TGCAGCGTTGAGTTGGAGACCCAGTACTTC.

The chain joins TRBV7-9 to TRBJ2-7; no definite D call. The V end was cut by 4 bases, the J end by 7 bases, with 14 bases between. CDR3 length: 13 residues. Looked up from germline, CDR1 is SEHNR and CDR2 is FQNEAQ (reference sequence). In nucleotides, the CDR3 is TGTGCCAGCAGCTCCCTGGGAACTTTGGAGCAGTACTTC. Translated: CASSSLGTLEQYF.

This clonotype was seen a few times. CDR3 loop: CASSRALSYNEQFF. The CDR3 nucleotides read TGTGCCAGCAGTCGGGCCCTCTCCTACAATGAGCAGTTCTTC. The gene calls are TRBV27 and TRBJ2-1; unclear D gene. CDR1 and CDR2 (germline): MNHEY, SMNVEV (reference sequence). The CDR3 sequence is 14 residues long. The V gene lost 5 bases and the J gene lost 0 bases, with 8 bases spanning the gap.

A few counts support this clonotype. The chain is built from TRBV4-2 and TRBJ2-7; TRBD2 agrees at 8 bases. J was trimmed by 1 base and V by 3 bases; bases with no gene match: 8. Germline lookup yields CDR1 LGHNA and CDR2 YNFKEQ. This CDR3 region has 16 residues. In DNA, the CDR3 is TGTGCCAGCAGCCACAATAGCGGGGTCCTATCCTACGAGCAGTACTTC. Encoded protein: CASSHNSGVLSYEQYF.

This clonotype was counted many times. The chain has TRBV11-2 and TRBJ2-7, with D perhaps assigned TRBD1 or TRBD2 (5 bases each). Trimming shortened V by 4 bases and J by 9 bases, and 19 bases separated the two germline ends. The CDR3 covers 14 residues. The germline V gene encodes CDR1 SGHAT and CDR2 FQNNGV. The CDR3: CASSSGGFSIGQYF. CDR3 nucleotide sequence: TGTGCCAGCAGCTCTGGGGGATTCAGTATTGGGCAGTACTTC.

The chain combines TRBV12-3 or TRBV12-4 with TRBJ2-3; D not certain. V gave up 3 bases and J gave up 6 bases, with 13 bases separating them. This CDR3 contains 14 residues. The CDR3 DNA reads as TGTGCCAGCAGTTTGCACCCCATTGCGGATACGCAGTATTTT. The encoded protein is CASSLHPIADTQYF.

This clonotype showed up just a few times. The gene calls are TRBV4-2 and TRBJ1-2; D not certain. Trimming pared 4 bases from V and 4 bases from J, leaving 16 bases between. CDR1 is LGHNA, CDR2 YNFKEQ, per germline. The CDR3 is made up of 15 amino acids. The DNA for the CDR3 is TGTGCCAGCAGCCCACCCGGAGCATCCCTCTATGGCTACACCTTC. It yields the protein CASSPPGASLYGYTF.

This chain links TRBV11-2 with TRBJ2-7; D may be TRBD1 (5 bases). Trimming shortened V by 5 bases and J by 0 bases, and 14 bases separated the two germline ends. The CDR3 runs 15 residues. Germline assignment: CDR1 SGHAT and CDR2 FQNNGV. The chain's CDR3 is CASSIAGISSYEQYF. The CDR3 DNA follows: TGTGCCAGCAGCATCGCAGGGATAAGCTCCTACGAGCAGTACTTC.

In its sample, this clonotype was seen a few times. J is TRBJ1-1 and V is TRBV11-2, with TRBD1 identical over 9 bases. V gave up 5 bases and J gave up 11 bases; unmatched junction bases: 6. The CDR3 is made up of 12 amino acids. Germline CDR1 SGHAT, CDR2 FQNNGV. CDR3 bases: TGTGCCAGCAGCCCAGATGGACAGGGGGCTTTCTTT. Its translation: CASSPDGQGAFF.

This clonotype was counted only a few times. This sequence joins TRBV29-1 and TRBJ2-3, with a possible D match to TRBD1 (6 bases). Germline assignment: CDR1 SQVTM and CDR2 ANQGSEA. The CDR3 covers 15 residues. V was shortened by 0 bases and J by 2 bases, with 12 bases between the two germline ends. Here the CDR3 reads CSVEEVQGYTDTQYF. As DNA, the CDR3 is TGCAGCGTTGAAGAAGTGCAGGGGTACACAGATACGCAGTATTTT.

The chain is built from TRBV9 and TRBJ2-5, with 8 bases lining up with TRBD2. Trimming cost V 0 bases and J 1 base; bases outside gene matches: 5. Germline CDR1 reads SGDLS; CDR2 reads YYNGEE. This CDR3 has 16 amino acids. The CDR3 region has the DNA TGTGCCAGCAGCGTAGGGCGGACTAGCTTCCAAGAGACCCAGTACTTC. Its translation: CASSVGRTSFQETQYF.

CDR3 amino acids: CASSLGGGSTEAFF. In DNA, the CDR3 is TGTGCCAGCAGCTTAGGTGGAGGGTCCACTGAAGCTTTCTTT. The chain employs TRBV7-2 and TRBJ1-1; D is ambiguous. The CDR3 covers 14 residues. Trimming took off 1 base at V and 4 bases at J, with 10 bases between the two ends. Germline V gene sequence: CDR1 SGHTA, CDR2 FQGNSA.

The table lists this clonotype with many counts. V is TRBV20-1 and J is TRBJ2-4, with D perhaps matching TRBD1 (5 bases). V was pared by 0 bases and J by 7 bases, with 19 bases between. CDR1 is DFQATT and CDR2 is SNEGSKA in the germline V gene (reference sequence). The CDR3 spans 16 residues. The CDR3, as DNA: TGCAGTGCTAGAGAAAGAATGTCAGCAGGGCGTAACATTCAGTACTTC. It yields the protein CSARERMSAGRNIQYF.

This clonotype was seen repeatedly, ten times or more. The chain combines TRBV20-1 with TRBJ2-3; maybe TRBD2 (6 bases). The CDR3 totals 15 residues. Germline loops: CDR1 DFQATT, CDR2 SNEGSKA (reference sequence). V lost 3 bases to trimming and J lost 1 base, with 14 bases between them. The CDR3 coding sequence is TGCAGTGCTAGTGGTGGGCGGGGAGGCACAGATACGCAGTATTTT. The encoded protein is CSASGGRGGTDTQYF.

The rearrangement links TRBV2 to TRBJ2-1; 10 nucleotides align to TRBD2. Germline CDR1 reads SNHLY; CDR2 reads FYNNEI. CDR3 size: 15 residues. V dropped 6 bases and J dropped 8; count of bases not matched to a gene: 10. This CDR3 is CASSRVSSGRHEQFF. The CDR3 DNA follows: TGTGCCAGCAGCCGGGTTTCTAGCGGGAGACATGAGCAGTTCTTC.

In its sample, this clonotype was seen many times. The chain is built from TRBV12-3 or TRBV12-4 and TRBJ2-1; 15 positions agree with TRBD2. Trimming took 6 bases from V and 0 from J; bases not matched to a gene: 9. The CDR3 has 19 residues. The CDR3 nucleotides are TGTGCCAGCAGACAAGGACTAGCGGGGGGGCTTAGCTCCTACAATGAGCAGTTCTTC. Translation gives CASRQGLAGGLSSYNEQFF.

This clonotype showed up many times. The chain couples TRBV20-1 to TRBJ1-1; D gene ambiguous. CDR1 DFQATT and CDR2 SNEGSKA come from the germline V gene (reference sequence). This CDR3 region has 13 residues. Trimming removed 6 bases from V and 10 bases from J, with 21 bases in between. The CDR3 region is CSANAQSFRTAFF. The CDR3 nucleotides read TGCAGTGCAAATGCCCAGAGCTTCCGGACAGCTTTCTTT.